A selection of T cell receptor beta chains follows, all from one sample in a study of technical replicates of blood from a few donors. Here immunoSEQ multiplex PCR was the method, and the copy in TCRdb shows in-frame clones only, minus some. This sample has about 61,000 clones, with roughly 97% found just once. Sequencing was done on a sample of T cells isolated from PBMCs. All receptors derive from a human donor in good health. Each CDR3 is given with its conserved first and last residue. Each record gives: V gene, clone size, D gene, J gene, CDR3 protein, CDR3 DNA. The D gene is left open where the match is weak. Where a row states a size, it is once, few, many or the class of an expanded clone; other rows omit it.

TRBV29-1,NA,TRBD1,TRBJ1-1,CSVNRGLGTEAFF,TGCAGCGTCAACAGGGGGCTGGGGACTGAAGCTTTCTTT
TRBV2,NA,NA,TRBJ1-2,CASSEEGGAGYTF,TGTGCCAGCAGTGAAGAGGGCGGGGCGGGCTACACCTTC
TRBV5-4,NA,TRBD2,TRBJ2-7,CASSFGLAGDATYEQYF,TGTGCCAGCAGCTTTGGGCTAGCGGGGGATGCCACCTACGAGCAGTACTTC
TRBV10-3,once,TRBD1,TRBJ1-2,CAINLGQGYGYTF,TGTGCCATCAATCTAGGACAGGGCTATGGCTACACCTTC
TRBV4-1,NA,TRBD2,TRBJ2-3,CASSQPTSGTRHTQYF,TGCGCCAGCAGCCAGCCGACTAGCGGGACTAGACATACGCAGTATTTT
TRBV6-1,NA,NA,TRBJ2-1,CASSEGDRGTYNEQFF,TGTGCCAGCAGTGAAGGGGATCGGGGGACCTACAATGAGCAGTTCTTC
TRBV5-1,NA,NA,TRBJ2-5,CASSYGHRVRETQYF,TGCGCCAGCAGCTACGGACATAGGGTCCGGGAGACCCAGTACTTC
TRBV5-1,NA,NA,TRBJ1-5,CASSLLRDSSLNSNQPQHF,TGCGCCAGCAGCTTGCTCCGGGACTCGAGCCTAAATAGCAATCAGCCCCAGCATTTT
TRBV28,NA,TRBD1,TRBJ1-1,CATHFTGQGNRDTEAFF,TGTGCCACTCATTTCACGGGACAGGGGAACAGGGACACTGAAGCTTTCTTT
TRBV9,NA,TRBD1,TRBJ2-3,CASSPGTGAGTDTQYF,TGTGCCAGCAGCCCAGGAACAGGGGCAGGCACAGATACGCAGTATTTT
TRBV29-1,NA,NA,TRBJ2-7,CSAEIARSSTYEQYF,TGCAGCGCCGAGATAGCTCGGTCGAGCACCTACGAGCAGTACTTC
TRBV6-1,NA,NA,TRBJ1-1,CASTSGWNTEAFF,TGTGCCAGCACATCCGGTTGGAACACTGAAGCTTTCTTT
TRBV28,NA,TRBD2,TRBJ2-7,CASSLVPGTSGLYEQYF,TGTGCCAGCAGTTTAGTTCCCGGGACTAGCGGGCTCTACGAGCAGTACTTC
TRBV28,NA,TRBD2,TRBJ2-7,CASSATGLGLSVKYF,TGTGCCAGCAGTGCCACGGGACTAGGGTTGAGCGTGAAGTACTTC
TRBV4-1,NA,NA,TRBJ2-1,CASSQDLVLFYNEQFF,TGCGCCAGCAGCCAAGACCTAGTTCTGTTCTACAATGAGCAGTTCTTC
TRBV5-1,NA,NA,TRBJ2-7,CASSLGGGGRNSYEQYF,TGCGCCAGCAGCTTGGGGGGAGGGGGGCGGAATTCCTACGAGCAGTACTTC
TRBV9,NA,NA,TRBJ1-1,CASSPFGQREAFF,TGTGCCAGCAGCCCCTTTGGACAGAGGGAAGCTTTCTTT
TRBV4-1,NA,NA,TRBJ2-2,CASSQQMRQPNTGELFF,TGCGCCAGCAGCCAACAGATGAGACAGCCGAACACCGGGGAGCTGTTTTTT
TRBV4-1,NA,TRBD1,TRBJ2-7,CASSHPGQGDYEQYF,TGCGCCAGCAGCCATCCCGGACAGGGCGACTACGAGCAGTACTTC
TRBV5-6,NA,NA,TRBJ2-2,CASSLIGGELFF,TGTGCCAGCAGCTTGATCGGCGGGGAGCTGTTTTTT
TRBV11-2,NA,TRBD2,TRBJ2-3,CASSFGLAADTQYF,TGTGCCAGCAGCTTCGGACTAGCTGCAGATACGCAGTATTTT
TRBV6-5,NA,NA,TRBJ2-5,CASSYSTGGVYWTQYF,TGTGCCAGCAGTTACTCGACGGGGGGCGTTTATTGGACCCAGTACTTC
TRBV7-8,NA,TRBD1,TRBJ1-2,CASSFAAGQGVTHYGYTF,TGTGCCAGCAGCTTCGCAGCGGGACAGGGGGTTACACACTATGGCTACACCTTC
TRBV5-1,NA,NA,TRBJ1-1,CASSLSLNTEAFF,TGCGCCAGCAGCCTAAGTCTGAACACTGAAGCTTTCTTT
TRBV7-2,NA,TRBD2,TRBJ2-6,CASSFWGGSGANVLTF,TGTGCCAGCAGCTTCTGGGGGGGCTCTGGGGCCAACGTCCTGACTTTC
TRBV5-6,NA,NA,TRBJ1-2,CASSLDGSGAVFRYTF,TGTGCCAGCAGCTTGGACGGTTCAGGGGCCGTATTCCGCTACACCTTC
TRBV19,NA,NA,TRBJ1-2,CASKDSRQGGGYTF,TGTGCCAGTAAAGATAGTAGGCAGGGAGGTGGCTACACCTTC
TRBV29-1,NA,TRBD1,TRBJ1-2,CSALIPQGALGYTF,TGCAGCGCATTAATACCCCAGGGGGCTTTAGGCTACACCTTC
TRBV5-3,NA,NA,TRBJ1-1,CASKTDSTEAFF,TGTGCCAGCAAGACGGACAGTACTGAAGCTTTCTTT
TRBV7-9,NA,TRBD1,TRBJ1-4,CASSLPPGQAFCRLFF,TGTGCCAGCAGCCTTCCTCCGGGACAGGCGTTTTGTAGGCTGTTTTTT
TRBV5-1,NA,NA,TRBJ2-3,CASSPRTDTQYF,TGCGCCAGCAGCCCTCGCACAGATACGCAGTATTTT
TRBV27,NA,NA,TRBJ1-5,CASSPSSGRGPYYSNQPQHF,TGTGCCAGCAGCCCCTCCTCGGGCAGGGGCCCCTATTATAGCAATCAGCCCCAGCATTTT
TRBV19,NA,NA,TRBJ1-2,CASSPQAGRPGYTF,TGTGCCAGTTCTCCTCAGGCAGGGAGGCCTGGCTACACCTTC
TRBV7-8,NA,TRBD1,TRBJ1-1,CASFTGEATEAFF,TGTGCCAGTTTCACAGGGGAGGCCACTGAAGCTTTCTTT
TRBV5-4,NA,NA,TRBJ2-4,CASSTGQLNIQYF,TGTGCCAGCAGCACCGGACAGCTAAACATTCAGTACTTC
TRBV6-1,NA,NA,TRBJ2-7,CASSRSQGRYEQYF,TGTGCCAGCAGTCGATCACAGGGAAGGTACGAGCAGTACTTC
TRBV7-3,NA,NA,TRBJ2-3,CASSLRVGGPIGTDTQYF,TGTGCCAGCAGCTTAAGGGTGGGGGGGCCGATAGGCACAGATACGCAGTATTTT
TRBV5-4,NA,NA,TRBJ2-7,CAMASEGLYEQYF,TGTGCCATGGCCAGCGAGGGCCTCTACGAGCAGTACTTC
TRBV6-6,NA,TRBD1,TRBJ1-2,CASSLWTGRGYTF,TGTGCCAGCAGTCTCTGGACAGGCCGCGGCTACACCTTC
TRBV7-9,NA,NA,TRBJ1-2,CASSLGPAHYGYTF,TGTGCCAGCAGCTTGGGGCCGGCCCACTATGGCTACACCTTC
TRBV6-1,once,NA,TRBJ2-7,CASSATRVAASYEQYF,TGTGCCAGCAGTGCCACCCGGGTGGCAGCCTCCTACGAGCAGTACTTC
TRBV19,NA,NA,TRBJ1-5,CASSMGWEGRDDQPQHF,TGTGCCAGTAGTATGGGGTGGGAGGGGCGGGATGATCAGCCCCAGCATTTT
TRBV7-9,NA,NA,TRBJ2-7,CASSEVDPEQYF,TGTGCCAGCAGCGAAGTAGATCCCGAGCAGTACTTC
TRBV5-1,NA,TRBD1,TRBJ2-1,CASSLGGTGLKEGHNEQFF,TGCGCCAGCAGCTTGGGGGGGACAGGGCTCAAGGAGGGCCACAATGAGCAGTTCTTC
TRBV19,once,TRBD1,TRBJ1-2,CATSTGGYGYTF,TGTGCCACTTCGACAGGGGGCTATGGCTACACCTTC
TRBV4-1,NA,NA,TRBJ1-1,CASSWGGRRMNTEAFF,TGCGCCAGCAGTTGGGGGGGCAGGAGGATGAACACTGAAGCTTTCTTT
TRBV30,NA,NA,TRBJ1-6,CAWSVVANSPLHF,TGTGCCTGGAGTGTAGTTGCGAATTCACCCCTCCACTTT
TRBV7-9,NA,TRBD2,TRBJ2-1,CASSARTIGTSGRYEQFF,TGTGCCAGCAGCGCGAGGACTATCGGGACTAGCGGGAGGTATGAGCAGTTCTTC
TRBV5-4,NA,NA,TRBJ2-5,CASSLIAEQETQYF,TGTGCCAGCAGCCTGATAGCTGAGCAAGAGACCCAGTACTTC
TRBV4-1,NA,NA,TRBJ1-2,CASSQETVNYGYTF,TGCGCCAGCAGCCAAGAGACAGTCAACTATGGCTACACCTTC
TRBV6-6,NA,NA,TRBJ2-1,CASIADSSYNEQFF,TGTGCCAGCATCGCTGACAGCTCCTACAATGAGCAGTTCTTC
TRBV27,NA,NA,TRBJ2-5,CASSLTPEKTQYF,TGTGCCAGCAGTTTAACCCCCGAGAAGACCCAGTACTTC
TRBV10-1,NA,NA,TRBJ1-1,CASSAQGMNTEAFF,TGCGCCAGCAGTGCCCAGGGGATGAACACTGAAGCTTTCTTT
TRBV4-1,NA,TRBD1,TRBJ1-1,CASSQERQGAVMNTEAFF,TGCGCCAGCAGCCAAGAGAGGCAGGGGGCGGTGATGAACACTGAAGCTTTCTTT
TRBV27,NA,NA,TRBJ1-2,CASSLAAPGRGFDGYTF,TGTGCCAGCAGTCTTGCCGCTCCAGGGCGGGGCTTCGATGGCTACACCTTC
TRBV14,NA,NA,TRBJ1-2,CASSQDRVGHYGYTF,TGTGCCAGCAGCCAAGACAGGGTCGGGCACTATGGCTACACCTTC
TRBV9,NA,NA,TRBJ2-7,CASSVVIGGGLSEQYF,TGTGCCAGCAGCGTAGTCATTGGTGGGGGCCTCTCCGAGCAGTACTTC
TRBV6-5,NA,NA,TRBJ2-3,CASSQGGSQTMWYF,TGTGCCAGCAGCCAAGGGGGTTCGCAAACCATGTGGTATTTT
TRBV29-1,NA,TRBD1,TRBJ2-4,CSVLTAGQGITTAKNIQYF,TGCAGCGTTCTAACGGCGGGACAGGGGATAACAACGGCCAAAAACATTCAGTACTTC
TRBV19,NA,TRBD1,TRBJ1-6,CASMGTEHSPLHF,TGTGCCAGTATGGGGACAGAGCATTCACCCCTCCACTTT